What follows are 2 T cell receptor beta chains derived from one specimen sequenced in a study of T cells in localized non-small cell lung cancer. The protocol was immunoSEQ multiplex PCR, while the TCRdb copy is restricted to in-frame clones and leaves out a portion. The data show about 21,000 clones, approximately 88% seen once. Sequenced material: peripheral blood mononuclear cells, taken before any cancer treatment. The receptors come from a male donor aged 60 or over with stage II lung adenocarcinoma.

The chain recombines TRBV28 with TRBJ1-2, with TRBD1 identical over 7 bases. CDR1 and CDR2 (germline): MDHEN, SYDVKM. Losses at the gene ends were 7 bases for V and 4 bases for J; bases not matched to a gene: 18. This CDR3 has 17 residues. CDR3 bases: TGTGCCAGCACCCCTCCAGGACAGGCCACCCAGATCTATGGCTACACCTTC. Protein: CASTPPGQATQIYGYTF.

The chain couples TRBV5-1 to TRBJ2-7; the D call may be TRBD1 or TRBD2 (5 bases each). Germline V gene lookup returns CDR1 SGHRS and CDR2 YFSETQ. This CDR3 has 17 amino acids. V was clipped by 0 bases and J by 0 bases, with 16 bases between them. The CDR3: CASSLAGVTGLSYEQYF. CDR3 in DNA: TGCGCCAGCAGCTTGGCCGGGGTCACAGGACTCTCCTACGAGCAGTACTTC.